The clone carrying this TCR beta chain was recorded a few times. Its specificity is not known. The source of the sample is a study of tumor-infiltrating lymphocytes in primary liver carcinoma. At the level of the study: Tumors, staged T1-T3 N0M0, spanned about 4.2 to 10 cm.

The template, roughly 0.45 ug total RNA, yielded TCR beta cDNA made with a constant-region primer. Three rounds of nested multiplex PCR with slightly modified ARM-PCR produced TCR beta libraries. Forward primers for TRBV1-TRBV30 and a C-beta reverse primer served the first two PCR rounds, at 10 cycles each. TCRdb called the multiplex PCR reads again in MiXCR, with one record for every CDR3 protein. The table has 70,000 to 95,000 distinct CDR3 sequences, over 60% seen once; the top ten hold around a quarter. CDR3 length: 17 residues. Germline V CDR1 and CDR2: MDHEN, SYDVKM. V lost 9 bases, J lost 1 base, and 16 bases stayed unmatched. Study-wide results and limits: When set against blood, tumors had a significantly higher top-250-clone fraction (p = 0.039). About 8-25% of top clones, no more, were shared by all five regions.

DNA and RNA were both co-extracted from roughly 18-30 mg of bulk tissue that had not been sorted. The clonotype was recovered from a man aged 35 to 55 with primary liver carcinoma and hepatitis B virus infection. The genes are TRBV28 and TRBJ2-5, with 8 positions matching TRBD2. The specimen was liver tumor tissue from sampling region 4. Subset specified: tumor region T4, right-lateral pole. CDR3 region: CARGRASGRRSQETQYF. Here the CDR3 DNA reads TGTGCCAGGGGACGGGCTAGCGGGCGTAGATCCCAAGAGACCCAGTACTTC.